These T cell receptor beta chains were read from a single sample in a study of T cell responses to AZD1222 COVID-19 vaccine. Sequencing was performed with immunoSEQ multiplex PCR; in TCRdb, only in-frame clones are kept and a portion is missing. Of 120,000 or so clones listed, about 85% are singletons. Sequences were derived from peripheral blood, sampled on day 0 of AZD1222 vaccination. The receptors originated from an adult in good health. CDR3s include the opening cysteine and the closing phenylalanine or tryptophan. D genes are given only for firm matches. Rows may omit the clone size; those that give it use once, few, many or a size class.

-	-	TRBV3-1/TRBV3-2	TRBJ1-1	TGTGCCAGCAGCCAAGATGGTCCTCCCACTGAAGCTTTCTTT	CASSQDGPPTEAFF
-	-	TRBV11-2	TRBJ2-7	TGTGCCAGCAAGGGGAGATCCTACGAGCAGTACTTC	CASKGRSYEQYF
-	-	TRBV9	TRBJ2-3	TGTGCCAGCGCCAAAAGGGGGGATCTGAGCACAGATACGCAGTATTTT	CASAKRGDLSTDTQYF
-	-	TRBV7-3	TRBJ1-2	TGTGCCAGCAGCGGCGGCGGGTATGGCTACACCTTC	CASSGGGYGYTF
-	TRBD1	TRBV9	TRBJ2-1	TGTGCCAGCAGCCTAGTGGGGACAGGTGCTTACTTAGCACTTGAGCAGTTCTTC	CASSLVGTGAYLALEQFF
-	TRBD1	TRBV19	TRBJ2-3	TGTGCCAGTAGGAGGGGGCTCCACACAGATACGCAGTATTTT	CASRRGLHTDTQYF
-	-	TRBV4-2	TRBJ2-7	TGTGCCAGCAGCCAAGAACTTCAGAGCTCCTACGAGCAGTACTTC	CASSQELQSSYEQYF
-	-	TRBV7-2	TRBJ2-5	TGTGCCAGCACCCCAGGGGAGACCCAGTACTTC	CASTPGETQYF
-	-	TRBV28	TRBJ1-2	TGTGCCAGCTCCCGCCCCATTATTGAAGGCTACACCTTC	CASSRPIIEGYTF
-	-	TRBV11-2	TRBJ2-2	TGTGCCAGCAGCAGCAGGGGTGCCGGGGAGCTGTTTTTT	CASSSRGAGELFF
few	-	TRBV27	TRBJ1-1	TGTGCCAGCAGTTCCCCGCGGCTAGAAGCTTTCTTT	CASSSPRLEAFF
-	-	TRBV21-1	TRBJ2-1	TGTGCCAGCAGCAAAACCCCAAGGGGGCGAGTTAGGTTCTTC	CASSKTPRGRVRFF